This TCR beta chain was documented in a study of cytomegalovirus exposure and HLA in healthy donors. Overall study results and limits: Relative to the approximately 700-donor mean, N-insertions were reportedly fewer in an Asian-associated ancestry cluster in a later analysis.

In its sample, this clone was seen once. The target antigen is unknown. The primer mix had 60 Vbeta and 13 Jbeta primers. Authors' analysis steps: Unique TCR beta chains totaled roughly 79 million in a later count, with roughly 10 million of them shared. Profiling relied on immunoSEQ multiplex PCR, and the TCRdb table lists in-frame clones only, not all of them. That table is the source of V, J and clone size, and D and trimming were worked out from the DNA. The table has 250,000 to 350,000 clones, roughly 89% seen once. The CDR3 runs to 15 residues. Germline CDR1 MGHDK, CDR2 SYGVNS. Trimming took 2 bases from V and 4 from J, leaving 11 bases between them.

Sequencing was done on a sample of PBMCs. V and J are TRBV25-1 and TRBJ2-2; D perhaps matches TRBD2 (5 bases). The sequence derives from a man aged 35-49 years in good health and CMV-seropositive. The CDR3 nucleotides are TGTGCCAGCAGTGAACGGGTGGGAGTCACCGGGGAGCTGTTTTTT. This translates into CASSERVGVTGELFF.